This T cell receptor beta chain was sequenced during a study of CD8 T cells in Susac syndrome. Overall study findings and caveats: The study admitted that it had a relatively small number of individuals in its TCR sequencing and HLA analysis.

As judged by recently defined diagnostic criteria, patients with Susac syndrome had definite or probable disease. Roughly 0.45 to 1 ug RNA was reverse transcribed with random hexamers. TCRdb used MiXCR to reprocess the immunoSEQ multiplex PCR reads, holding one entry per CDR3 protein. In the table there are under 200,000 distinct CDR3 sequences, around 93% of which are singletons. V was pared by 2 bases and J by 0 bases, with 15 bases between. The CDR3 contains 17 residues. Germline-derived CDR1 and CDR2 are MGHRA and YSYEKL. As regards this clonotype: The antigen remains unidentified.

The sequencing input was CD8+ T cells from PBMCs. The rearrangement joins TRBV4-1 to TRBJ2-3, with D hard to call. The source is a human donor with Susac syndrome. The CDR3 region has the DNA TGCGCCAGCAGCCAAAGTAGTGGTGGTTGGAGCACAGATACGCAGTATTTT. This gives the protein CASSQSSGGWSTDTQYF.